The clone carrying this T cell receptor beta chain came up once. Antigen unknown. Some clones are missing from TCRdb's copy, which holds only in-frame ones; the method was immunoSEQ multiplex PCR. This table holds approximately 72,000 clones, about nine tenths found once. This entry belongs to a study of T cell clones after liver transplantation. Study overall: TCRbeta sequencing after a pre-transplant mixed lymphocyte reaction identified graft-donor-reactive clones, later tracked in post-transplant blood. Blood was drawn pre-transplant, before withdrawal, and after full or failed withdrawal. Regarding the study as a whole: Compared with third party-reactive sequences, donor-reactive ones declined more, independent of withdrawal success. Graft donor-reactive T cells possibly entered the graft instead of undergoing deletion.

Looked up from germline, CDR1 is SGHAT and CDR2 is FQNNGV. The CDR3 is 15 amino acids. The V gene end was trimmed by 4 bases and the J gene end by 9 bases; junction bases not matched to a gene: 6. Specimen: CD4+ T cells from blood, collected before liver transplant. This TCR was sampled from a human donor who received a liver transplant. This chain links TRBV11-2 with TRBJ2-1; 13 nucleotides agree with TRBD2. The CDR3 loop is CASSSGLAGAGEQFF. The CDR3 DNA follows: TGTGCCAGCAGCTCCGGACTAGCGGGAGCCGGTGAGCAGTTCTTC. Complete variable domain (other parts from reference TRBV11-2 and TRBJ2-1): EAGVAQSPRYKIIEKRQSVAFWCNPISGHATLYWYQQILGQGPKLLIQFQNNGVVDDSQLPKDRFSAERLKGVDSTLKIQPAKLEDSAVYLCASSSGLAGAGEQFFGPGTRLTVL.